This paragraph covers one TCR beta chain sequence. The sample originates from a study of T cell changes during pregnancy in multiple sclerosis. The CDR3 has 13 amino acids. Trimming removed 4 bases from V and 2 bases from J, with 10 bases in between. Germline V gene lookup returns CDR1 SGHNT and CDR2 YYREEE (reference sequence). Sequenced by immunoSEQ multiplex PCR; TCRdb stores in-frame clones only, minus some. The table includes fewer than 50,000 clones, 90% to 95% detected once. The TCR originated in a female donor with multiple sclerosis, enrolled in a pregnancy study. Source: CD8+ T cells from peripheral blood mononuclear cells, taken in the first trimester of pregnancy. The rearrangement joins TRBV5-4 to TRBJ2-7; D is unclear. CDR3 coding DNA: TGTGCCAGCAGCCCCCCCGAGGCCTACGAGCAGTACTTC. Amino acid sequence: CASSPPEAYEQYF.